This T cell receptor beta chain is from a study of cytomegalovirus exposure and HLA in healthy donors. Overall study context: Across 350 to 400 genotyped donors, about 80% landed in the Caucasian-associated ancestry cluster. Study-wide findings and caveats: Excluded were some V segments that proved indistinguishable, including TRBV6-2 and TRBV6-3.

PCR primers comprised 60 Vbeta and 13 Jbeta primers. The assay was immunoSEQ multiplex PCR, and TCRdb's table has in-frame clones only and misses some. The sample table includes about 77,000 clones. After removal of 2 bases from V and 4 bases from J, the junction contained 3 bases not matched to a gene. CDR3 size: 15 residues. The V gene's germline CDR1 is KGHSH and CDR2 LQKENI. Concerning this clone itself: Its specificity is unknown.

This TCR came from a man between 45 and 60 years old in good health and CMV-seropositive. Sequenced sample: PBMCs. The rearrangement joins TRBV18 to TRBJ2-5; 11 nucleotides align to TRBD1. CDR3 DNA sequence: TGTGCCAGCTCACCAGGACAGGGGGCTGGAGAGACCCAGTACTTC. It translates to CASSPGQGAGETQYF.